A selection of T cell receptor beta chains follows, all from one sample in a study of PD-1 blockade in classical Hodgkin lymphoma. The data were produced by immunoSEQ multiplex PCR, yet TCRdb's version contains in-frame clones alone and is incomplete. Of approximately 9,300 clones in the sample, approximately 80% were seen once. Sample: CD4+ T cells from blood, taken before the fourth cycle of nivolumab. The receptor source for this set is a human donor with classical Hodgkin lymphoma. Both conserved end residues are part of each CDR3. Fields, in order: D gene, J gene, clone size, V gene, CDR3 DNA, CDR3 protein. The D gene is left open where the match is weak. Clone size is shown for a subset of rows, as once, few, many or a class of expanded clone.

NA | TRBJ2-2 | NA | TRBV5-6 | TGTGCCAGCAGTTCTACAGGGACCGCGAACACCGGGGAGCTGTTTTTT | CASSSTGTANTGELFF
NA | TRBJ2-7 | few | TRBV5-8 | TGTGCCAGCAGCCAAGAATTGTATGAGGACGAGCAGTACTTC | CASSQELYEDEQYF
NA | TRBJ2-3 | NA | TRBV4-2 | TGTGCCAGCAGCCAAGATAGGACAGATACGCAGTATTTT | CASSQDRTDTQYF
NA | TRBJ2-2 | NA | TRBV15 | TGTGCCACCAGCAGAGATCGACTAGGGGAAACCGGGGAGCTGTTTTTT | CATSRDRLGETGELFF
NA | TRBJ1-3 | NA | TRBV18 | TGTGCCAGCTCACCACGTGGACGGATGAGCTCTGGAAACACCATATATTTT | CASSPRGRMSSGNTIYF
NA | TRBJ2-1 | NA | TRBV6-1 | TGTGCCAGCAGATACACGACCTACAATGAGCAGTTCTTC | CASRYTTYNEQFF
NA | TRBJ1-2 | NA | TRBV9 | TGTGCCAGCACCCAAAGCGTCCAGGGGCTGGGGGGCTACACCTTC | CASTQSVQGLGGYTF
NA | TRBJ1-1 | NA | TRBV7-2 | TGTGCCAGCAGCTTAGCGGACAGAGATGTTAAGGACACTGAAGCTTTCTTT | CASSLADRDVKDTEAFF
TRBD1 | TRBJ1-4 | once | TRBV4-3 | TGCGCCAGCAGCCAAGGACAGGGGGCCGGAGCAACTAATGAAAAACTGTTTTTT | CASSQGQGAGATNEKLFF
NA | TRBJ2-7 | NA | TRBV10-3 | TGTGCCATCACCCAGGGACGGGAGTGGGAGCAGTACTTC | CAITQGREWEQYF
NA | TRBJ2-1 | NA | TRBV20-1 | TGCAGTGCTAGAGTCTACAATGAGCAGTTCTTC | CSARVYNEQFF
NA | TRBJ1-1 | NA | TRBV4-1 | TGCGCCAGCAGTAGGGGACATCACACTGAAGCTTTCTTT | CASSRGHHTEAFF
TRBD1 | TRBJ1-5 | NA | TRBV7-2 | TGTGCCAGCAGCTTACGAGGGGGCGCCAATCAGCCCCAGCATTTT | CASSLRGGANQPQHF
NA | TRBJ2-7 | NA | TRBV2 | TGTGCCAGCAGACAAGCCCCGGGACTTTACGAGCAGTACTTC | CASRQAPGLYEQYF
NA | TRBJ1-2 | NA | TRBV2 | TGTGCCAGCAGTACCGGGGGCGAAACTGTCTACACCTTC | CASSTGGETVYTF
TRBD2 | TRBJ2-3 | NA | TRBV5-1 | TGCGCCAGCAGCTTCTGGGGGGGAGCAGATACGCAGTATTTT | CASSFWGGADTQYF
NA | TRBJ2-3 | NA | TRBV4-1 | TGCGCCAGCAGCCAAGATCGGCTCCGGGATACGCAGTATTTT | CASSQDRLRDTQYF
NA | TRBJ1-2 | NA | TRBV21-1 | TGTGCCAGCAGCAAAGTAGCAGGGGGAGATGGCTACACCTTC | CASSKVAGGDGYTF
NA | TRBJ2-5 | NA | TRBV6-5 | TGTGCCAGCAGTTACTCGATTGGGGGAGAGACCCAGTACTTC | CASSYSIGGETQYF
NA | TRBJ2-5 | NA | TRBV7-3 | TGTGCCAGCAGCTTGGGAGGACCTGAAGAGACCCAGTACTTC | CASSLGGPEETQYF
NA | TRBJ1-5 | few | TRBV9 | TGTGCCAGCAGCCCGGGGGCAGGGGCCAATCAGCCCCAGCATTTT | CASSPGAGANQPQHF
TRBD1 | TRBJ1-2 | NA | TRBV30 | TGTGCCTTACCCGGGACAGGGGTATATGGCTACACCTTC | CALPGTGVYGYTF
TRBD1 | TRBJ1-1 | NA | TRBV6-5 | TGTGCCAGCAGTTACCACGGAGCAGGGGGGGACGCTTTCTTT | CASSYHGAGGDAFF
NA | TRBJ1-6 | NA | TRBV6-6 | TGTGCCAGCAGTTACTCAGGGCATCAGTCACCCCTCCACTTT | CASSYSGHQSPLHF
NA | TRBJ1-1 | NA | TRBV18 | TGTGCCAGCTCACGAGGGGGGGGAGGGAAAACGACTGAAGCTTTCTTT | CASSRGGGGKTTEAFF
NA | TRBJ2-5 | NA | TRBV10-3 | TGTGCCATCAGGCCGGGTAGCCAAGAGACCCAGTACTTC | CAIRPGSQETQYF
TRBD2 | TRBJ2-1 | NA | TRBV14 | TGTGCCAGCAGCCAAGATACGTCCGGACTAGTGATCTACAATGAGCAGTTCTTC | CASSQDTSGLVIYNEQFF
NA | TRBJ1-4 | NA | TRBV30 | TGTGCCTGGAGCGTAGCCCCAGGCATTAATGAAAAACTGTTTTTT | CAWSVAPGINEKLFF
TRBD1 | TRBJ2-2 | NA | TRBV2 | TGTGCCAGCAGTGAAAGTCAGGGGGCGGCCGGGGAGCTGTTTTTT | CASSESQGAAGELFF
NA | TRBJ1-5 | NA | TRBV19 | TGTGCCAGTAGTCGGTCGTGGGCAGCAAGCAATCAGCCCCAGCATTTT | CASSRSWAASNQPQHF
NA | TRBJ2-7 | NA | TRBV19 | TGTGCCAGTAGTAAGCCCGGGTCGACCCGCTACGAGCAGTACTTC | CASSKPGSTRYEQYF
TRBD1 | TRBJ1-4 | NA | TRBV5-1 | TGCGCCAGCAGCTTGACAGGGGGTGGGGATGAAAAACTGTTTTTT | CASSLTGGGDEKLFF
TRBD1 | TRBJ1-5 | NA | TRBV11-2 | TGTGCCAGCAGCACATACTCCGGGACAGGGATTCAGCCCCAGCATTTT | CASSTYSGTGIQPQHF
TRBD1 | TRBJ2-1 | NA | TRBV7-6 | TGTGCCAGCAGCTATACAGGGGAATACTACAATGAGCAGTTCTTC | CASSYTGEYYNEQFF
TRBD2 | TRBJ2-1 | NA | TRBV19 | TGTGCCAGTATCTCGACTAGCGGGGAGAGCAATGAGCAGTTCTTC | CASISTSGESNEQFF
NA | TRBJ1-2 | NA | TRBV7-9 | TGTGCCAGCAGCTTGTCCCGCGGGTACCCGGGGACCTTC | CASSLSRGYPGTF
NA | TRBJ2-7 | few | TRBV27 | TGTGCCAGCAGTTTAGGGCCGGCCTACGAGCAGTACTTC | CASSLGPAYEQYF
TRBD1 | TRBJ2-3 | NA | TRBV18 | TGTGCCAGCTCACCGACAGGGACAGATACGCAGTATTTT | CASSPTGTDTQYF